These 22 T cell receptor beta chains came from one sample sequenced in a study of control samples from healthy donors and cancer patients. Method: immunoSEQ multiplex PCR; TCRdb's copy keeps in-frame clones and lacks some. The sample lists roughly 100,000 clones, 83% occurring once. Input material: blood. All receptors derive from a woman aged 45-59 years in good health.

The J gene is TRBJ1-5, the V gene TRBV4-3; D uncertain. Germline loops: CDR1 LGHNA, CDR2 YSLEER. This CDR3 contains 13 residues. V lost 2 bases, J lost 4 bases, and 6 bases lay in between. DNA of the CDR3: TGCGCCAGCAGCCAAATGGGGAATCAGCCCCAGCATTTT. Encoded protein: CASSQMGNQPQHF.

The CDR3 loop reads CASSLPGLGNEQFF. For the CDR3, the DNA is TGTGCCAGCAGTTTACCCGGACTAGGCAATGAGCAGTTCTTC. The gene calls are TRBV28 and TRBJ2-1, with TRBD2 matching 7 bases. Germline V gives CDR1 MDHEN, CDR2 SYDVKM. V shed 2 bases, J shed 6 bases, and the junction held 4 bases outside the gene matches. The CDR3 runs 14 residues. Complete variable domain (other parts from reference TRBV28 and TRBJ2-1): DVKVTQSSRYLVKRTGEKVFLECVQDMDHENMFWYRQDPGLGLRLIYFSYDVKMKEKGDIPEGYSVSREKKERFSLILESASTNQTSMYLCASSLPGLGNEQFFGPGTRLTVL.

The chain carries TRBV5-6 and TRBJ2-3; D gene ambiguous. Trimming stripped 1 base from V and 2 bases from J, with 11 bases between. This CDR3 has 15 amino acids. Germline values: CDR1 SGHDT, CDR2 YYEEEE. In DNA form, the CDR3 reads TGTGCCAGCAGCTTGAGGGTGCGAATCACAGATACGCAGTATTTT. Translation gives CASSLRVRITDTQYF.

The rearrangement joins TRBV6-5 to TRBJ2-3; maybe TRBD2 (6 bases). Trimming stripped 7 bases from V and 8 bases from J, with 22 bases between. The CDR3 consists of 15 residues. From germline, CDR1 is MNHEY and CDR2 SVGAGI. The CDR3 bases are TGTGCCAGCACCACGGGGGTAGCCCCACGGGTTACGCAGTATTTT. It yields the protein CASTTGVAPRVTQYF.

The chain carries TRBV25-1 and TRBJ1-1; the D is unclear. Per the germline V gene, CDR1 is MGHDK and CDR2 is SYGVNS. The CDR3 runs 8 residues. The germline V and J ends were trimmed by 2 bases and 11 bases, with 0 bases remaining between them. CDR3 bases: TGTGCCAGCAGTGAAGCTTTCTTT. This translates into CASSEAFF.

The chain is built from TRBV10-3 and TRBJ2-7; tentative D call: TRBD2 (5 bases). Looked up from germline, CDR1 is ENHRY and CDR2 is SYGVKD. This CDR3 contains 18 residues. The V end lost 0 bases, the J end lost 4 bases, and 22 bases lay between the germline ends. CDR3 DNA sequence: TGTGCCATCAGTGAGTCACCGAGCCAGAGATCGGGAAGGTACGAGCAGTACTTC. Amino acid sequence: CAISESPSQRSGRYEQYF.

This clone was recorded a few times. The genes are TRBV7-2 and TRBJ2-5; TRBD2 aligns across 10 bases. The CDR3 has 15 residues. V shed 6 bases and J 7 bases; nucleotides not matched to a gene: 11. CDR1 and CDR2 from the germline V gene are SGHTA and FQGNSA. The CDR3: CASSSRLAGSRTQYF. CDR3 coding DNA: TGTGCCAGCAGTTCGAGACTAGCGGGTTCTCGGACCCAGTACTTC. The full variable domain, in which reference TRBV7-2 and TRBJ2-5 provide the parts outside the CDR3, is GAGVSQSPSNKVTEKGKDVELRCDPISGHTALYWYRQSLGQGLEFLIYFQGNSAPDKSGLPSDRFSAERTGGSVSTLTIQRTQQEDSAVYLCASSSRLAGSRTQYFGPGTRLLVL.

The chain couples TRBV28 to TRBJ2-1, with D unclear. Germline-derived CDR1 and CDR2 are MDHEN and SYDVKM. The CDR3 covers 13 residues. With 3 bases removed from V and 5 bases from J, the gap between germline ends came to 8 bases. The CDR3 DNA is TGTGCCAGCAGTTTTCGGAGAGACAATGAGCAGTTCTTC. Translating gives CASSFRRDNEQFF.

This clone was observed once. V usage is TRBV9 and J usage is TRBJ2-2; 8 nucleotides agree with TRBD2. Looked up from germline, CDR1 is SGDLS and CDR2 is YYNGEE. Unmatched junction bases numbered 1, after V lost 3 bases and J lost 0 bases. CDR3 length: 15 residues. This CDR3 reads CASSGGLANTGELFF. The DNA of the CDR3 is TGTGCCAGCAGCGGGGGACTAGCGAACACCGGGGAGCTGTTTTTT.

This rearrangement joins TRBV12-5 to TRBJ1-1; maybe TRBD1 (5 bases). CDR1 LGHNT and CDR2 FRNRAP come from the germline V gene. V lost 6 bases to trimming and J lost 2 bases, with 13 bases between them. This CDR3 region has 14 residues. The DNA for the CDR3 is TGTGCTAGTGGGCTCACAGGAGCCAACACTGAAGCTTTCTTT. Residues: CASGLTGANTEAFF. Full variable domain (missing parts from reference TRBV12-5 and TRBJ1-1): DARVTQTPRHKVTEMGQEVTMRCQPILGHNTVFWYRQTMMQGLELLAYFRNRAPLDDSGMPKDRFSAEMPDATLATLKIQPSEPRDSAVYFCASGLTGANTEAFFGQGTRLTVV.

The genes are TRBV7-2 and TRBJ1-6, with 9 positions matching TRBD1. Germline V lookup: CDR1 SGHTA, CDR2 FQGNSA. The CDR3 contains 17 residues. J was trimmed by 10 bases and V by 6 bases; bases with no gene match: 16. The CDR3 DNA sequence: TGTGCCAGCAGAACTTCCGACCCAGGACAGGGGAAGTCACCCCTCCACTTT. Translation: CASRTSDPGQGKSPLHF. The full variable domain, completed using reference TRBV7-2 and TRBJ1-6, is GAGVSQSPSNKVTEKGKDVELRCDPISGHTALYWYRQSLGQGLEFLIYFQGNSAPDKSGLPSDRFSAERTGGSVSTLTIQRTQQEDSAVYLCASRTSDPGQGKSPLHFGNGTRLTVT.

This chain uses TRBV7-9 with TRBJ1-4; D possibly corresponds to TRBD1 (6 bases). This CDR3 comprises 17 residues. Germline V gene lookup returns CDR1 SEHNR and CDR2 FQNEAQ (reference sequence). Trimming removed 4 bases at V and 0 bases at J, with 15 bases between. The chain's CDR3 is CASSWERDRTTNEKLFF. As DNA, the CDR3 is TGTGCCAGCAGCTGGGAAAGAGACAGGACAACTAATGAAAAACTGTTTTTT.

The J gene is TRBJ2-7, the V gene TRBV11-2, with D uncertain. CDR1 is SGHAT and CDR2 is FQNNGV in the germline V gene. This CDR3 is 14 amino acids long. V shed 5 bases and J shed 4 bases, with 15 bases lying between them. This CDR3 is CASSPPSRVYEQYF. CDR3 bases: TGTGCCAGCAGCCCCCCCTCTAGAGTGTACGAGCAGTACTTC.

The V call is TRBV21-1, the J call TRBJ1-4; TRBD1 is taken as the D call from the table, unchecked against the DNA. TRBV21-1 is marked as a pseudogene. This CDR3 region has 15 residues. The DNA for the CDR3 is TGTGCCAGCAGCACTCGACAGGAAGGCGATGAAAAACTGTTTTTT. This translates into CASSTRQEGDEKLFF.

This sequence joins TRBV11-2 and TRBJ2-3; 9 nucleotides line up with TRBD1. The CDR3 is 16 residues long. J was trimmed by 3 bases and V by 1 base; bases with no gene match: 5. Germline V CDR1 and CDR2: SGHAT, FQNNGV. The CDR3, as DNA: TGTGCCAGCAGCTTAGCTTCCGGGACAGGGACAGATACGCAGTATTTT. Its protein is CASSLASGTGTDTQYF.

The chain carries TRBV7-2 and TRBJ2-7, with TRBD2 identical over 12 bases. J gave up 4 bases and V 5 bases, and 3 bases lay outside the gene matches. The CDR3 length is 14 residues. CDR1 and CDR2 (germline): SGHTA, FQGNSA. The CDR3 loop is CASSALAGGYEQYF. The CDR3 DNA reads TGTGCCAGCAGCGCGCTAGCGGGAGGGTACGAGCAGTACTTC.

The chain joins TRBV5-5 to TRBJ1-4; tentative D call: TRBD1 (5 bases). Trimming removed 4 bases at V and 5 bases at J, with 9 bases between. CDR3 length equals 13 residues. From germline, CDR1 is SGHKS and CDR2 YYEKEE (reference sequence). For the CDR3, the DNA is TGTGCCAGCAGCGGCCGGGGGAATGAAAAACTGTTTTTT. Translation gives CASSGRGNEKLFF.

With regard to this clone: The germline gene is not matched at one end of the junction; a read error may be the cause. This chain uses TRBV19 with TRBJ1-5; D gene unclear. Per germline, CDR1 LNHDA and CDR2 SQIVND (reference sequence). The length of the CDR3 is 13 residues. Here the CDR3 DNA reads TGTGCCAGTACTATAGATAGCAATCAGCCCCAGCATTTT. This codes for CASTIDSNQPQHF. Supplemented by reference TRBV19 and TRBJ1-5, the full variable domain reads DGGITQSPKYLFRKEGQNVTLSCEQNLNHDAMYWYRQDPGQGLRLIYYSQIVNDFQKGDIAEGYSVSREKKESFPLTVTSAQKNPTAFYLCASTIDSNQPQHFGDGTRLSIL.

V gene TRBV29-1 combines with J gene TRBJ1-1, with a weak D call TRBD1 (5 bases). Trimming pared 7 bases from V and 5 bases from J, leaving 17 bases between. CDR1 is SQVTM, CDR2 ANQGSEA, per germline. This CDR3 comprises 13 residues. The CDR3 spells CSASLGGNTEAFF. The CDR3 nucleotides are TGCAGCGCCTCTCTTGGGGGGAATACTGAAGCTTTCTTT.

This clone was observed a single time. The V call is TRBV27, the J call TRBJ1-2; D might be TRBD1 (6 bases). CDR1 and CDR2 from the germline V gene are MNHEY and SMNVEV (reference sequence). The CDR3 extends over 14 amino acids. V was pared by 4 bases and J by 4 bases, with 13 bases between. The CDR3 DNA reads TGTGCCAGCAGTTCGGACAGTGGGGCCTATGGCTACACCTTC. This sequence encodes CASSSDSGAYGYTF.

The J gene is TRBJ2-1, the V gene TRBV21-1; the listed D gene, TRBD1, was not tested against the DNA. TRBV21-1 is deemed a pseudogene. This CDR3 has 15 amino acids. The CDR3 DNA sequence: TGTGCCAGCAACAAGTCTCGCGACAGGGGCAATGAGCAGTTCTTC. It translates to CASNKSRDRGNEQFF.

This chain uses TRBV25-1 with TRBJ1-2; TRBD1 aligns across 7 bases. CDR1 and CDR2 (germline): MGHDK, SYGVNS. J was trimmed by 8 bases and V by 3 bases; bases with no gene match: 6. The CDR3 extends over 13 amino acids. The DNA of the CDR3 is TGTGCCAGCAGTGACCAGACAGGGAGCGGCTACACCTTC. Its protein is CASSDQTGSGYTF.